Below, one T cell receptor beta chain is given with its context. Its antigen is unknown. Base qualities are missing; no much larger clone stands one base away. V lost 2 bases and J lost 2 bases; the stretch between them is 10 bases long. Including cysteine and phenylalanine, the CDR3 has 15 amino acids. This entry keeps only the CDR3 DNA: 45 bases, framed from base 1. The germline V gene gives CDR1 as SGHRS and CDR2 as YFSETQ. This entry belongs to a study of T cells in tumors after PD-1 blockade (dated 2019 in TCRdb). About the study as a whole: Patients were excluded if they had prior checkpoint blockade, use of systemic immunosuppressants, or recent radiotherapy or other anti-cancer therapy within 4 weeks. The study performed paired single-cell RNA and TCR sequencing on site-matched tumors from BCC or SCC patients before and after anti-PD-1 therapy. RECIST version 1.1 was the standard used to evaluate clinical response. Ongoing daily vismodegib 150 mg was also given to a subset of patients during anti-PD-1 treatment. Patients received pembrolizumab 200 mg every 3 weeks or cemiplimab 350 mg every 2 weeks. To compare clonotypes in blood versus tumor, bulk TCR sequencing was run on 10 peripheral blood samples drawn from five or six patients. On average, peripheral blood samples yielded fewer than 45,000 unique clonotypes and approximately 100,000 TCR templates (range about 21,000-260,000). General study outcomes and caveats: Approximately 41% of the TCR clonotypes from tumors also showed up in blood, and some novel exhausted tumor clones were present in pre-treatment blood, which suggests peripheral recruitment. The source of novel T cell clones was not identified and could include lymphoid organs or rare unexpanded clones within the tumor or its periphery.

The immunoSEQ platform was used to carry out deep TCRbeta sequencing. The original methods were these. For further analysis, only productive rearrangements were exported from the immunoSEQ Analyzer. Bulk TCRbeta clonotypes were assigned T cell phenotypes by matching to single-cell RNA+TCR-seq clones sharing the same TCRbeta sequence. Clone enrichment in tumor was computed as tumor frequency divided by PBMC frequency from bulk TCR sequencing. GLIPH was used to group TCRs into specificity groups, clusters of distinct TCRs likely recognizing common antigens via shared CDR3 motifs. The clones in this table, taken by TCRdb from immuneACCESS, are in-frame only. Not every clone is retained; where verified, under half of the shortfall comes from an unresolved V gene, and the cause of the rest is unknown. V, J and clone size are taken as reported in that table, and D and trimming were inferred from the DNA itself. The sample profile shows 60,000 to 75,000 clones; roughly 70% of them were found once. Jointly, the top ten make up approximately 4.5% of the sample.

This specimen's time point label, per the study, means: after anti-PD-1 therapy. For bulk TCRbeta sequencing, genomic DNA was extracted from tumor biopsies or peripheral blood, and input amounts ranged from 616 ng to 6,004 ng. Every patient had histologically proven advanced or metastatic basal or squamous cell carcinoma and was a poor candidate for surgical resection. The basal cell carcinoma cohort was made up of approximately ten patients, and bulk tumor TCR sequencing was performed for 8 of these patients. This receptor was taken from a human donor with basal cell carcinoma. This chain is built from TRBV5-1 and TRBJ1-4, and perhaps TRBD1 as D gene, on 5 matching bases. The sample was PBMCs, taken after anti-PD-1 treatment. The CDR3 is CASSLRGNTNEKLFF. The bases read TGCGCCAGCAGCTTAAGGGGAAACACTAATGAAAAACTGTTTTTT.